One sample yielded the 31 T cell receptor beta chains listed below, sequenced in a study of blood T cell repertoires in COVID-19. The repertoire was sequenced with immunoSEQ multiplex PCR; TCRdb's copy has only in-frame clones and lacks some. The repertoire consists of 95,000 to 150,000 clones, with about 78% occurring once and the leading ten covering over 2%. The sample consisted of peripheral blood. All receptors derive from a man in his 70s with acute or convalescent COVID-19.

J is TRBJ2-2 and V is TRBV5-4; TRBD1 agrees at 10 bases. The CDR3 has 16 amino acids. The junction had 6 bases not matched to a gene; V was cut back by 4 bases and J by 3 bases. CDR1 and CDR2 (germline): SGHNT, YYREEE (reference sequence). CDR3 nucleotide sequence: TGTGCCAGCAGCCCGGGACAGGGGACGGACACCGGGGAGCTGTTTTTT. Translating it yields CASSPGQGTDTGELFF.

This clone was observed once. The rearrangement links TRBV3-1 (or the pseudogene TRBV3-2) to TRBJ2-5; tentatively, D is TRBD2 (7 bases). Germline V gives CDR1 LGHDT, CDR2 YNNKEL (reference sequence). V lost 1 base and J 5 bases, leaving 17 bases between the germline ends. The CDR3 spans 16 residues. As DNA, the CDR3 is TGTGCCAGCAGCCAAGTGTTCCGGGGGGCCGAGGAGACCCAGTACTTC. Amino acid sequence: CASSQVFRGAEETQYF.

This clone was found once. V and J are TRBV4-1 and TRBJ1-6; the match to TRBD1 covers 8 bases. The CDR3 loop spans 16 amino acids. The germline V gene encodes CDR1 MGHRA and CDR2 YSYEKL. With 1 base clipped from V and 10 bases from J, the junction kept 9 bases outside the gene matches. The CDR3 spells CASSQARTGFQSPLHF. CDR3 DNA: TGCGCCAGCAGCCAAGCCCGGACAGGGTTTCAATCACCCCTCCACTTT.

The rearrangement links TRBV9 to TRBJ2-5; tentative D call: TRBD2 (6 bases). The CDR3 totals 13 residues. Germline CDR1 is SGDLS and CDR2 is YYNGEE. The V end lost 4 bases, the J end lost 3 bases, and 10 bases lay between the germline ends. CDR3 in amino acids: CASSPRTKETQYF. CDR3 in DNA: TGTGCCAGCAGCCCCCGGACTAAAGAGACCCAGTACTTC. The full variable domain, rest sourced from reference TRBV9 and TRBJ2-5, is DSGVTQTPKHLITATGQRVTLRCSPRSGDLSVYWYQQSLDQGLQFLIQYYNGEERAKGNILERFSAQQFPDLHSELNLSSLELGDSALYFCASSPRTKETQYFGPGTRLLVL.

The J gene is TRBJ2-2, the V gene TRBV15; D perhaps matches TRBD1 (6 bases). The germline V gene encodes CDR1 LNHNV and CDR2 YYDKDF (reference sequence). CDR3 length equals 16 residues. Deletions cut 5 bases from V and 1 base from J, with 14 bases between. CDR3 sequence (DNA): TGTGCCACCAGCTCTCCGGGGACAAGGAACACCGGGGAGCTGTTTTTT. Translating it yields CATSSPGTRNTGELFF.

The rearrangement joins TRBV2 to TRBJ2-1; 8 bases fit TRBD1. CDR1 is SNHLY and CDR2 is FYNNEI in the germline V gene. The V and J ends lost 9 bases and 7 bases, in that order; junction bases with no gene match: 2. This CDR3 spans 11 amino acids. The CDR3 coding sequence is TGTGCCAGTCAGGGGGCTAATGAGCAGTTCTTC. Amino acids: CASQGANEQFF.

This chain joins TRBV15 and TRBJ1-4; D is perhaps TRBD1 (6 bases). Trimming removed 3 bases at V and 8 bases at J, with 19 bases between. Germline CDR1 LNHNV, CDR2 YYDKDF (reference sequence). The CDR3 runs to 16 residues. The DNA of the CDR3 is TGTGCCACCAGCAGTCTGGGGGGGGCCAGGCGGGAAAAACTGTTTTTT. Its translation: CATSSLGGARREKLFF.

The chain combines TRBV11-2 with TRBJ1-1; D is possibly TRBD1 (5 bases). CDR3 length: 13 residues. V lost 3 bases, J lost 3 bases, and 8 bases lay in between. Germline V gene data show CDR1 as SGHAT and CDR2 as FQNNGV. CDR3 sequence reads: CASSFSRDTEAFF. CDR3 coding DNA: TGTGCCAGCAGCTTTAGCAGGGACACTGAAGCTTTCTTT. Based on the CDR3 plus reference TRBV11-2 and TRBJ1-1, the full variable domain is EAGVAQSPRYKIIEKRQSVAFWCNPISGHATLYWYQQILGQGPKLLIQFQNNGVVDDSQLPKDRFSAERLKGVDSTLKIQPAKLEDSAVYLCASSFSRDTEAFFGQGTRLTVV.

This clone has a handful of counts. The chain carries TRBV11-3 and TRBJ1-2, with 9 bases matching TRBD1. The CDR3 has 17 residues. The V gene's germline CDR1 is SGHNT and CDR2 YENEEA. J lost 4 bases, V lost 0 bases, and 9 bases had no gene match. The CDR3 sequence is CASSLDQLGQGAYGYTF. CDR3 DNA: TGTGCCAGCAGCTTAGATCAGTTGGGACAGGGTGCCTATGGCTACACCTTC.

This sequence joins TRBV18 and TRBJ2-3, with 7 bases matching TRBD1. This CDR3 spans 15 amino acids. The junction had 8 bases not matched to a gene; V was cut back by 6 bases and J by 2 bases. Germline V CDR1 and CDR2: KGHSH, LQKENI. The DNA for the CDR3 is TGTGCCAGCTCCTTGCTACAGGGGAACACAGATACGCAGTATTTT. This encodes CASSLLQGNTDTQYF.

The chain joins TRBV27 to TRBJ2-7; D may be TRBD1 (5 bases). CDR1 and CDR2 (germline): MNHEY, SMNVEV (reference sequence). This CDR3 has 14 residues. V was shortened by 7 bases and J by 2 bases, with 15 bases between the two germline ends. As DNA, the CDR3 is TGTGCCAGCACCGCCGTGGGGCGCCCCTACGAGCAGTACTTC. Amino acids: CASTAVGRPYEQYF.

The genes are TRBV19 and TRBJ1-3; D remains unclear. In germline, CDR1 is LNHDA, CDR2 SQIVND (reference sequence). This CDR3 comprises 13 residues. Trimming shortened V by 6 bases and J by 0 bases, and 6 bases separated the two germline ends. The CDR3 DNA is TGTGCCAGTAGACAGAGCTCTGGAAACACCATATATTTT. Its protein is CASRQSSGNTIYF.

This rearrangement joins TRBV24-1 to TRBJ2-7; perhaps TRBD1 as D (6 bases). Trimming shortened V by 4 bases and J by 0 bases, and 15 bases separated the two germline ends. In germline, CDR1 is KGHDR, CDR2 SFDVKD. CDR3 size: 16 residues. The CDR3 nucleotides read TGTGCCACCAGTGACCCAGACAGGAGCGGCTCCTACGAGCAGTACTTC. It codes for CATSDPDRSGSYEQYF.

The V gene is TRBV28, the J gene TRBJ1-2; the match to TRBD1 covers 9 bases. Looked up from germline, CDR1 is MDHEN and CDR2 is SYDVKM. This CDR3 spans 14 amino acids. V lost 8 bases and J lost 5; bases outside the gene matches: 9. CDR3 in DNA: TGTGCCAGCGGAGTCCCGGGACAGGGATATGGCTACACCTTC. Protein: CASGVPGQGYGYTF.

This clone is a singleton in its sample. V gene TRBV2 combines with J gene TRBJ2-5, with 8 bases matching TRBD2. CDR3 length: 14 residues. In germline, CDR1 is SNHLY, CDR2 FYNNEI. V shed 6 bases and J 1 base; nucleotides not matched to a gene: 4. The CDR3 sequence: CASRRLAIQETQYF. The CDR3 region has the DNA TGTGCCAGCAGACGACTAGCGATCCAAGAGACCCAGTACTTC.

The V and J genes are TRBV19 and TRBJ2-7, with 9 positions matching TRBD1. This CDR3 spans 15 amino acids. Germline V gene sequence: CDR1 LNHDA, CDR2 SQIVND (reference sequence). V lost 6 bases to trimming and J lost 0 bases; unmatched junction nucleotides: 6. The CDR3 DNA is TGTGCCAGTAGGACCGGACAGGGGTTCTCCTACGAGCAGTACTTC. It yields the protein CASRTGQGFSYEQYF.

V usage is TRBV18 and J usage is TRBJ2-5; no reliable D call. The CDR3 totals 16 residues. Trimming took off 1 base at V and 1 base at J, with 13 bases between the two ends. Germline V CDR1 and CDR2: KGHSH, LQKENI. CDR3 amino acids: CASSPLPAVTQETQYF. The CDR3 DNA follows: TGTGCCAGCTCACCACTCCCGGCGGTGACCCAAGAGACCCAGTACTTC.

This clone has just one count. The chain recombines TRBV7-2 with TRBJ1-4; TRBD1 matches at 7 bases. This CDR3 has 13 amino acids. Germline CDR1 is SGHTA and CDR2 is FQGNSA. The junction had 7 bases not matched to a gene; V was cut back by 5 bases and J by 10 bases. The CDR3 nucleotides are TGTGCCAGCAGCCCAGACAGGGAACGAAAACTGTTTTTT. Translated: CASSPDRERKLFF.

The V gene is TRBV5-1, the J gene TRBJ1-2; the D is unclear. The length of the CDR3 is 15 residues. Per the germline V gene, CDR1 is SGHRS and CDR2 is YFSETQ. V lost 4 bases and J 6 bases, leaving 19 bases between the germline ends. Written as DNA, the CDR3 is TGCGCCAGCAGCCTAGACTCCCCTGGCCGGGATGGCTACACCTTC. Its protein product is CASSLDSPGRDGYTF.

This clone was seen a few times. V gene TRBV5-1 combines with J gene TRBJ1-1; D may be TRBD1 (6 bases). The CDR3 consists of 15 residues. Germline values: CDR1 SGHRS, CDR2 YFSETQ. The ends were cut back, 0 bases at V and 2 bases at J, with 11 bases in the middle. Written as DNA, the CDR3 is TGCGCCAGCAGCTTGGCCAGGACAGCAAACACTGAAGCTTTCTTT. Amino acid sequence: CASSLARTANTEAFF.

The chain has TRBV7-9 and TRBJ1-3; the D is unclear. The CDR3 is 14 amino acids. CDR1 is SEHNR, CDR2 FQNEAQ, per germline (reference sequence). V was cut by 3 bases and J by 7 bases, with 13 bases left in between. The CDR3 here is CASSFTPVLNTIYF. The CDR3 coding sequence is TGTGCCAGCAGCTTTACACCCGTTCTGAACACCATATATTTT. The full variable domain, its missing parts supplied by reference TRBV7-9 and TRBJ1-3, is DTGVSQNPRHKITKRGQNVTFRCDPISEHNRLYWYRQTLGQGPEFLTYFQNEAQLEKSRLLSDRFSAERPKGSFSTLEIQRTEQGDSAMYLCASSFTPVLNTIYFGEGSWLTVV.

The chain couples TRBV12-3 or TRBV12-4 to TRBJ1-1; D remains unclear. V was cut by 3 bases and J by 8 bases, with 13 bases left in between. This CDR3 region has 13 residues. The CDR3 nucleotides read TGTGCCAGCAGTTTGATCGGAGGGAGCGAAGCTTTCTTT. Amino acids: CASSLIGGSEAFF.

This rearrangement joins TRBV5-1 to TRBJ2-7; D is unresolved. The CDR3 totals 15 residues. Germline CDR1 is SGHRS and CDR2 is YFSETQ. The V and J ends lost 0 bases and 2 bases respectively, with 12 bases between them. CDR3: CASSLGSVLAYEQYF. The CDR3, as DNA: TGCGCCAGCAGCTTGGGTTCCGTGCTAGCCTACGAGCAGTACTTC. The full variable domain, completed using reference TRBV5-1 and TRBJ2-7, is KAGVTQTPRYLIKTRGQQVTLSCSPISGHRSVSWYQQTPGQGLQFLFEYFSETQRNKGNFPGRFSGRQFSNSRSEMNVSTLELGDSALYLCASSLGSVLAYEQYFGPGTRLTVT.

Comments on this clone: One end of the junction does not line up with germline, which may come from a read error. The CDR3 coding sequence is TGTGCCAGCAGCACCGGGACTAGCACCGATACGCAGTATTTT. Amino acid sequence: CASSTGTSTDTQYF. The gene calls are TRBV7-3 and TRBJ2-3; 9 nucleotides agree with TRBD2. CDR3 length: 14 amino acids. The germline V gene has CDR1 SGHTA and CDR2 FQGTGA.

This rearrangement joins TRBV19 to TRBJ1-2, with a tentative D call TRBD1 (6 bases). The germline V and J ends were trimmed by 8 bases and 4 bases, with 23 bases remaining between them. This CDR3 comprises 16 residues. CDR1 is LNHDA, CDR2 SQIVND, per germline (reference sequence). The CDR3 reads CASEGDPGVKFYGYTF. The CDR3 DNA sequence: TGTGCCAGTGAAGGCGACCCAGGGGTGAAATTCTATGGCTACACCTTC.

CDR3 in DNA: TGTGCCAGCAGTTATCTTTACGAGCAGTACTTC. This gives the protein CASSYLYEQYF. This chain joins TRBV6-2 or TRBV6-3 and TRBJ2-7; D is ambiguous. CDR1 MNHEY and CDR2 SVGEGT come from the germline V gene. Deletions cut 3 bases from V and 4 bases from J, with 4 bases between. The CDR3 has 11 amino acids.

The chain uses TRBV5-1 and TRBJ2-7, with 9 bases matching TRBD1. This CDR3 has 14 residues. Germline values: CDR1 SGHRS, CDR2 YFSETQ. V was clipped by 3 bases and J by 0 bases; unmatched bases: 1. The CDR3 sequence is CASSSTGGSYEQYF. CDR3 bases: TGCGCCAGCAGCTCGACAGGGGGCTCCTACGAGCAGTACTTC.

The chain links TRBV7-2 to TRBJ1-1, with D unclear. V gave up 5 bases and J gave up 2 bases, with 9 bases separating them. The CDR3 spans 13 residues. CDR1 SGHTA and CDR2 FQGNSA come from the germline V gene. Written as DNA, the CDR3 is TGTGCCAGCAGCCTCCGGGAAAACACTGAAGCTTTCTTT. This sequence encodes CASSLRENTEAFF.

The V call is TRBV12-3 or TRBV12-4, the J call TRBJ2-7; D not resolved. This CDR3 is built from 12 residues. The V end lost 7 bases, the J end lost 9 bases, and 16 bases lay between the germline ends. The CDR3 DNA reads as TGTGCCAGCACTATGACCTCTACAGTGCAGTACTTC. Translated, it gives CASTMTSTVQYF.

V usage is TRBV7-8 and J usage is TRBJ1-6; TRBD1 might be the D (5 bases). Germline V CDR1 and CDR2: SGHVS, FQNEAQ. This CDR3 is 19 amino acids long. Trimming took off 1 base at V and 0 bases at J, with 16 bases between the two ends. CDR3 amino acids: CASSLVRQGKGSYNSPLHF. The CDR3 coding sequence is TGTGCCAGCAGCTTAGTTCGGCAGGGCAAGGGCTCCTATAATTCACCCCTCCACTTT.

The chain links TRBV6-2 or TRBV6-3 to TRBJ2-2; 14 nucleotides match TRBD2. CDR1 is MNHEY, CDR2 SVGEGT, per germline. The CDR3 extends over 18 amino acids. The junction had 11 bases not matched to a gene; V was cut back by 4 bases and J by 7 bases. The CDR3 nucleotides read TGTGCCAGCAGTTCCCTCAGGACTAGCGGGGGGAATGGCGGGGAGCTGTTTTTT. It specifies CASSSLRTSGGNGGELFF.